A single sample is the source of the 24 T cell receptor beta chains below, sequenced in a study of blood T cell repertoires in COVID-19 (dated by TCRdb to the early 2020s). The receptor library was made with the immunoSEQ multiplex PCR assay. TCRdb stores this immuneACCESS table with in-frame sequences only. Part of the clones is absent; in the studies checked, under half of the shortfall reflects unresolved V genes, and no reason is known for the rest. This sample gives around 300,000 clones in total; approximately 86% of them show up just once. The ten most abundant clones make up approximately 2% of the sample. The sequencing input was peripheral blood. These receptors all come from a woman aged 25 to 39 who had recovered from COVID-19.

This chain links TRBV3-1 (or the pseudogene TRBV3-2) with TRBJ1-2; TRBD1 agrees at 11 bases. CDR1 is LGHDT and CDR2 is YNNKEL in the germline V gene (reference sequence). The CDR3 runs to 15 residues. The ends lost 4 bases at V and 5 bases at J; junction bases unmatched: 6. In DNA form, the CDR3 reads TGTGCCAGCAGCCTAAGGGACAGGGGGTTGTATGGCTACACCTTC. Amino acid sequence: CASSLRDRGLYGYTF.

The genes are TRBV5-4 and TRBJ2-3; 7 bases align to TRBD2. The V gene end was trimmed by 4 bases and the J gene end by 2 bases; junction bases not matched to a gene: 10. This CDR3 has 16 residues. Germline V gene lookup returns CDR1 SGHNT and CDR2 YYREEE (reference sequence). In DNA, the CDR3 is TGTGCCAGCAGCGACCGGACTAGTACAAACACAGATACGCAGTATTTT. As protein: CASSDRTSTNTDTQYF.

The gene calls are TRBV7-9 and TRBJ1-5; D possibly corresponds to TRBD1 (5 bases). The CDR3 loop spans 14 amino acids. Trimming left V 4 bases short and J 0 bases short, with 7 bases between. Germline V gene sequence: CDR1 SEHNR, CDR2 FQNEAQ (reference sequence). The CDR3 loop is CASSSDSSNQPQHF. The DNA for the CDR3 is TGTGCCAGCAGCTCTGACAGTAGCAATCAGCCCCAGCATTTT.

This sequence joins TRBV6-5 and TRBJ1-5; perhaps TRBD1 as D (5 bases). This CDR3 contains 15 residues. Germline values: CDR1 MNHEY, CDR2 SVGAGI. The V and J ends lost 6 bases and 6 bases respectively, with 18 bases between them. The CDR3 loop is CASRRGISGGQPQHF. In nucleotides, the CDR3 is TGTGCCAGCAGACGAGGGATTAGCGGGGGTCAGCCCCAGCATTTT.

The chain carries TRBV6-5 and TRBJ2-7; a possible D gene is TRBD2 (6 bases). CDR1 is MNHEY, CDR2 SVGAGI, per germline. The CDR3 has 12 residues. V lost 10 bases to trimming and J lost 3 bases, with 13 bases between them. In DNA, the CDR3 is TGTGCCACCCGTCCGGGGGACTACGAGCAGTACTTC. It encodes CATRPGDYEQYF.

The rearrangement joins TRBV5-8 to TRBJ1-5, with 8 bases fitting TRBD1. Looked up from germline, CDR1 is SGHTS and CDR2 is YDEGEE. The CDR3 has 18 residues. V shed 0 bases and J 0 bases; nucleotides not matched to a gene: 8. CDR3 protein: CASSLVQGAHYSNQPQHF. CDR3 bases: TGTGCCAGCAGCTTGGTGCAGGGGGCCCATTATAGCAATCAGCCCCAGCATTTT.

The chain joins TRBV19 to TRBJ2-1; 8 nucleotides align to TRBD2. The CDR3 loop spans 13 amino acids. Germline V lookup: CDR1 LNHDA, CDR2 SQIVND (reference sequence). V was clipped by 5 bases and J by 7 bases; unmatched bases: 4. The CDR3 is CASSGGGLNEQFF. The CDR3, as DNA: TGTGCCAGTAGTGGCGGGGGGCTTAATGAGCAGTTCTTC.

The CDR3 coding sequence is TGTGCCAGCAGCCAAGATCGGGGGGGATATGGCTACACCTTC. Translation: CASSQDRGGYGYTF. The chain combines TRBV3-1 (or the pseudogene TRBV3-2) with TRBJ1-2, with TRBD1 as a possible D gene (5 bases). The length of the CDR3 is 14 residues. CDR1 and CDR2 (germline): LGHDT, YNNKEL (reference sequence). The ends were cut back, 0 bases at V and 5 bases at J, with 10 bases in the middle.

The chain combines TRBV6-5 with TRBJ1-4; D unclear. The V and J ends lost 5 bases and 8 bases respectively, with 12 bases between them. CDR3 size: 13 residues. CDR1 is MNHEY and CDR2 is SVGAGI in the germline V gene. In nucleotides, the CDR3 is TGTGCCAGCAGTACCCCGGAGCGGGAAAAACTGTTTTTT. Residues: CASSTPEREKLFF.

This rearrangement joins TRBV28 to TRBJ2-1; possibly TRBD2 for D (5 bases). This CDR3 has 13 amino acids. Between the trimmed V and J ends, which lost 6 bases and 4 bases, there was a span of 10 bases. From germline, CDR1 is MDHEN and CDR2 SYDVKM. The DNA for the CDR3 is TGTGCCAGCAGGAAGGACTTGTACAATGAGCAGTTCTTC. The encoded protein is CASRKDLYNEQFF.

The chain couples TRBV27 to TRBJ1-2; D call uncertain. This CDR3 contains 13 residues. Germline CDR1 and CDR2: MNHEY and SMNVEV (reference sequence). V lost 6 bases and J 2 bases, leaving 10 bases between the germline ends. As DNA, the CDR3 is TGTGCCAGCAGCCCCGGGTTCAACTATGGCTACACCTTC. Protein product: CASSPGFNYGYTF.

V is TRBV2 and J is TRBJ2-7, with TRBD1 identical over 9 bases. Germline CDR1 and CDR2: SNHLY and FYNNEI. This CDR3 contains 15 residues. V gave up 8 bases and J gave up 3 bases; unmatched junction bases: 11. The CDR3 here is CASLRSGQGIYEQYF. CDR3 nucleotide sequence: TGTGCCAGCCTCCGGTCGGGACAGGGCATCTACGAGCAGTACTTC.

V is TRBV6-5 and J is TRBJ1-5; perhaps TRBD1 as D (6 bases). V was clipped by 5 bases and J by 10 bases, with 18 bases between them. CDR3 length equals 14 residues. CDR1 MNHEY and CDR2 SVGAGI come from the germline V gene. CDR3 sequence (DNA): TGTGCCAGCAGTCGTGGACAGTTGGTCGTACCCCAGCATTTT. Translation: CASSRGQLVVPQHF.

The chain employs TRBV7-2 and TRBJ1-3; D may be TRBD1 (6 bases). Germline lookup yields CDR1 SGHTA and CDR2 FQGNSA. The V and J ends lost 5 bases and 8 bases respectively, with 10 bases between them. CDR3 length: 12 residues. The CDR3 DNA sequence: TGTGCCAGCAGCCCCCAGGGGTACACCATATATTTT. Residues: CASSPQGYTIYF.

The CDR3 region is CASSPGTGATGELFF. CDR3 in DNA: TGTGCCAGCTCACCAGGGACAGGGGCGACCGGGGAGCTGTTTTTT. V usage is TRBV18 and J usage is TRBJ2-2, with 10 positions matching TRBD1. The germline V gene encodes CDR1 KGHSH and CDR2 LQKENI. V dropped 2 bases and J dropped 5; count of bases not matched to a gene: 2. The CDR3 runs 15 residues. The complete variable domain, with remaining parts taken from reference TRBV18 and TRBJ2-2, reads NAGVMQNPRHLVRRRGQEARLRCSPMKGHSHVYWYRQLPEEGLKFMVYLQKENIIDESGMPKERFSAEFPKEGPSILRIQQVVRGDSAAYFCASSPGTGATGELFFGEGSRLTVL.

The rearrangement uses TRBV30 and TRBJ2-5; 10 nucleotides align to TRBD2. The J segment lost 1 base and the V segment lost 7 bases, leaving 3 bases of the junction unmatched. This CDR3 is 13 amino acids long. From germline, CDR1 is GTSNPN and CDR2 SVGIG (reference sequence). CDR3 protein: CASSGGTQETQYF. Written as DNA, the CDR3 is TGTGCCTCTAGCGGGGGCACCCAAGAGACCCAGTACTTC.

The chain has TRBV7-9 and TRBJ2-3, with TRBD1 matching 8 bases. The CDR3 spans 16 residues. V gave up 1 base and J gave up 0 bases; unmatched junction bases: 3. CDR1 SEHNR and CDR2 FQNEAQ come from the germline V gene (reference sequence). The CDR3 DNA reads as TGTGCCAGCAGCTTAGGGTCAGGGGGCAGCACAGATACGCAGTATTTT. Translating it yields CASSLGSGGSTDTQYF.

The V gene is TRBV6-5, the J gene TRBJ1-1, with 7 bases matching TRBD1. From germline, CDR1 is MNHEY and CDR2 SVGAGI. Trimming cost V 10 bases and J 13 bases; bases outside gene matches: 12. This CDR3 is 11 amino acids long. The CDR3 spells CATSIGTESFF. CDR3 DNA: TGTGCCACCTCAATCGGGACAGAGAGTTTCTTT.

This chain links TRBV11-2 with TRBJ2-7, with 11 bases aligning to TRBD1. CDR3 length: 13 residues. Germline-derived CDR1 and CDR2 are SGHAT and FQNNGV. Trimming at V came to 5 bases and at J to 6 bases, leaving 3 bases not matched to a gene. CDR3 nucleotides: TGTGCCAGCAGCCCAGGGACAGGGGGCGAGCAGTACTTC. This gives the protein CASSPGTGGEQYF.

The chain has TRBV27 and TRBJ2-1; 9 bases fit TRBD2. Germline values: CDR1 MNHEY, CDR2 SMNVEV (reference sequence). Unmatched junction bases numbered 3, after V lost 1 base and J lost 2 bases. The CDR3 sequence is 16 residues long. CDR3 sequence reads: CASSLYGGRAYNEQFF. For the CDR3, the DNA is TGTGCCAGCAGTTTATATGGCGGGAGGGCCTACAATGAGCAGTTCTTC.

The CDR3 protein is CASSLATSGGSYNEQFF. The CDR3 region has the DNA TGTGCCAGCAGCTTGGCCACTAGCGGGGGGTCATACAATGAGCAGTTCTTC. J is TRBJ2-1 and V is TRBV5-6, with 12 nucleotides matching TRBD2. CDR1 and CDR2 from the germline V gene are SGHDT and YYEEEE. The CDR3 covers 17 residues. Trimming removed 0 bases from V and 4 bases from J; junction bases left unmatched: 5. Looking up the rest from reference TRBV5-6 and TRBJ2-1 gives the full variable domain: DAGVTQSPTHLIKTRGQQVTLRCSPKSGHDTVSWYQQALGQGPQFIFQYYEEEERQRGNFPDRFSGHQFPNYSSELNVNALLLGDSALYLCASSLATSGGSYNEQFFGPGTRLTVL.

This sequence joins TRBV27 and TRBJ2-4; TRBD2 is a possible D gene (6 bases). Germline CDR1 MNHEY, CDR2 SMNVEV (reference sequence). Trimming cost V 1 base and J 0 bases, with 10 bases left between them. The CDR3 is made up of 16 amino acids. The CDR3 reads CASSLFSAGAKNIQYF. The CDR3, as DNA: TGTGCCAGCAGTTTATTCTCAGCGGGAGCCAAAAACATTCAGTACTTC.

The V gene is TRBV10-3, the J gene TRBJ1-1; 10 nucleotides agree with TRBD1. This CDR3 spans 15 amino acids. Germline CDR1 reads ENHRY; CDR2 reads SYGVKD. V was clipped by 6 bases and J by 4 bases; unmatched bases: 8. The CDR3 spells CAIRLGQGKGTEAFF. In DNA form, the CDR3 reads TGTGCCATCAGATTGGGACAGGGGAAAGGCACTGAAGCTTTCTTT.

V and J are TRBV27 and TRBJ2-3; tentatively, D is TRBD2 (6 bases). Trimming left V 7 bases short and J 4 bases short, with 18 bases between. Germline lookup yields CDR1 MNHEY and CDR2 SMNVEV (reference sequence). CDR3 length equals 15 residues. CDR3 sequence: CASKASEWVADTQYF. In DNA, the CDR3 is TGTGCCAGCAAGGCTAGCGAATGGGTCGCAGATACGCAGTATTTT.